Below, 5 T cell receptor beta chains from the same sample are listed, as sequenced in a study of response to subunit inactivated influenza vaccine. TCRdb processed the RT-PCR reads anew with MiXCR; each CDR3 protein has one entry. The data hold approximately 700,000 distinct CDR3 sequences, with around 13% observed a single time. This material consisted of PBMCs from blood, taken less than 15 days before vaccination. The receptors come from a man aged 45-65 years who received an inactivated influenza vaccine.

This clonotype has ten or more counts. CDR3 DNA: TGTGCCAGCAGCCGAGGGGGGCCCCGTACCGGGGAGCTGTTTTTT. Translating it yields CASSRGGPRTGELFF. This chain joins TRBV6-2 or TRBV6-3 and TRBJ2-2; D tentatively reads TRBD1 or TRBD2 (6 bases each). In germline, CDR1 is MNHEY, CDR2 SVGEGT. V gave up 6 bases and J gave up 5 bases, with 16 bases separating them. CDR3 length: 15 residues.

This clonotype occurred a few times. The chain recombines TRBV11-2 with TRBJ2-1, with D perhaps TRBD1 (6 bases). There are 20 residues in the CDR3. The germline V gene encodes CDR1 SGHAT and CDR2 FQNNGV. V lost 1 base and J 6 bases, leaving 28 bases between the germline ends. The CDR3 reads CASSLVLWDKLLRGPNEQFF. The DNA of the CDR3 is TGTGCCAGCAGCTTAGTACTTTGGGACAAACTCCTTAGGGGCCCCAATGAGCAGTTCTTC.

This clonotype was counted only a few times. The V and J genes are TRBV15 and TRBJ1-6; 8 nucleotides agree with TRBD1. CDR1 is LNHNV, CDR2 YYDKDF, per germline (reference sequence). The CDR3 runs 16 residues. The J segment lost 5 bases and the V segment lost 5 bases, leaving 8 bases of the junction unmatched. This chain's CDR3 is CATSSGQGLDNSPLHF. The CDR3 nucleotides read TGTGCCACCAGCTCCGGACAGGGTCTCGATAATTCACCCCTCCACTTT.

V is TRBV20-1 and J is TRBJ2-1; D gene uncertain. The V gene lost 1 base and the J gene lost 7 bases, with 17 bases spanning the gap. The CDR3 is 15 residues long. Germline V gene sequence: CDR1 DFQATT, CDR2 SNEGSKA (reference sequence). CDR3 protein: CSARAYFSGVNEQFF. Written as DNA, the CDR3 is TGCAGTGCTAGAGCTTACTTCTCCGGAGTAAATGAGCAGTTCTTC.

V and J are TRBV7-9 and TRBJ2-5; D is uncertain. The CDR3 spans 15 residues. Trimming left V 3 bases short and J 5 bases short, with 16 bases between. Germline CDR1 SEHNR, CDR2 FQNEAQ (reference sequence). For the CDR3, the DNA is TGTGCCAGCAGCTTTTCTAGTACCAAAGGGGAGACCCAGTACTTC. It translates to CASSFSSTKGETQYF.